This note documents a single T cell receptor beta chain sequence. Antigen specificity is unknown. The junction does not match germline at one end; this may be a read error. Every sample yielded at least 6.5 million isolated PBMCs. This sample was taken from a study of blood T cells in healthy people across ages. Notes on the study in general: Strong correlation linked observed beta diversity and percent naive T cells.

In germline, CDR1 is SSHAT, CDR2 FNYEAQ (reference sequence). This CDR3 is built from 17 residues. It was with a sample-barcoded 5' primer and a J-beta primer mix that a second PCR of about 7 to 12 cycles was run. One entry per CDR3 protein, called by TCRdb with MiXCR from the 5' RACE reads. The table records about 1.5 million distinct CDR3 sequences, 42% of them present only once. Source material: blood. The TCR comes from a woman aged 18-29 years in good health. The V and J genes are TRBV7-7 and TRBJ2-3, with 10 nucleotides matching TRBD2. Written as DNA, the CDR3 is TGTGCTAGCAGCCCCGATAGCGGGGGGACCTACACAGATACGCAGTATTTT. It is translated as CASSPDSGGTYTDTQYF.